Below, 16 T cell receptor beta chains from the same sample are listed, as sequenced in a study of identifying expanded T cells in peripheral blood. TCRdb's copy holds only in-frame clones and misses some; the assay was immunoSEQ multiplex PCR. The sample includes tens of thousands of clones, approximately 88% of them seen just once. The material sequenced was blood. The receptors derive from a person aged 18 to 70 in good health.

V gene TRBV30 combines with J gene TRBJ2-5; 9 nucleotides match TRBD2. Germline loops: CDR1 GTSNPN, CDR2 SVGIG (reference sequence). This CDR3 region has 15 residues. Trimming cost V 2 bases and J 5 bases; bases outside gene matches: 9. The CDR3 DNA sequence: TGTGCCTGGAGTTCCGGGACTAGCTTGAGGGAGACCCAGTACTTC. Translated: CAWSSGTSLRETQYF.

The chain joins TRBV5-1 to TRBJ2-2, with TRBD1 matching over 10 bases. This CDR3 is 17 amino acids long. Germline loops: CDR1 SGHRS, CDR2 YFSETQ. J lost 5 bases, V lost 1 base, and 8 bases had no gene match. In nucleotides, the CDR3 is TGCGCCAGCAGCTTGTTGGGACAGGGGACGGGGACCGGGGAGCTGTTTTTT. As protein: CASSLLGQGTGTGELFF.

CDR3 sequence (DNA): TGTGCCAGCAGCTTAAGGAAGAACACTGAAGCTTTCTTT. Its translation is CASSLRKNTEAFF. The chain recombines TRBV7-6 with TRBJ1-1, with D hard to call. The germline CDR1 and CDR2 sequences are SGHVS and FNYEAQ. The CDR3 contains 13 residues. V was shortened by 2 bases and J by 1 base, with 5 bases between the two germline ends.

This sequence joins TRBV28 and TRBJ1-2, with D perhaps matching TRBD1 (6 bases). CDR1 is MDHEN and CDR2 is SYDVKM in the germline V gene. This CDR3 is 16 amino acids long. The V gene lost 6 bases and the J gene lost 4 bases, with 21 bases spanning the gap. The CDR3 protein is CASSDPRGRRSYGYTF. CDR3 DNA: TGTGCCAGCAGCGATCCGCGGGGGCGACGGTCCTATGGCTACACCTTC.

The rearrangement uses TRBV11-2 and TRBJ1-1; no firm D call. The V end lost 5 bases, the J end lost 2 bases, and 15 bases lay between the germline ends. The germline V gene has CDR1 SGHAT and CDR2 FQNNGV. The CDR3 spans 15 residues. CDR3 in DNA: TGTGCCAGCAGCCCGACCGTGGGAGACAACACTGAAGCTTTCTTT. Its protein is CASSPTVGDNTEAFF.

The rearrangement joins TRBV4-1 to TRBJ2-3, with 7 bases that match TRBD1. The ends lost 3 bases at V and 4 bases at J; junction bases unmatched: 19. The CDR3 has 19 residues. In germline, CDR1 is MGHRA, CDR2 YSYEKL. The CDR3 coding sequence is TGCGCCAGCAGCCATGCGATAAGGCAGGACAGGCCCCCACCAGATACGCAGTATTTT. Its protein product is CASSHAIRQDRPPPDTQYF.

This clone was observed a few times. The chain links TRBV6-1 to TRBJ1-2, with D uncertain. The CDR3 has 15 residues. Germline loops: CDR1 MNHNS, CDR2 SASEGT. Trimming stripped 3 bases from V and 5 bases from J, with 16 bases between. The DNA of the CDR3 is TGTGCCAGCAGTGACGCTATACGGACTTTTTATGGCTACACCTTC. Translating it yields CASSDAIRTFYGYTF.

The CDR3 loop reads CASSQSTGDNYGYTF. The CDR3, as DNA: TGTGCCAGCAGCCAATCGACAGGGGATAACTATGGCTACACCTTC. The chain joins TRBV16 to TRBJ1-2; 8 bases align to TRBD1. The CDR3 totals 15 residues. Trimming at V came to 0 bases and at J to 1 base, leaving 1 base not matched to a gene. Looked up from germline, CDR1 is KGHSY and CDR2 is FQNENV. The whole variable domain, filled in from reference TRBV16 and TRBJ1-2, reads GEEVAQTPKHLVRGEGQKAKLYCAPIKGHSYVFWYQQVLKNEFKFLISFQNENVFDETGMPKERFSAKCLPNSPCSLEIQATKLEDSAVYFCASSQSTGDNYGYTFGSGTRLTVV.

The gene calls are TRBV9 and TRBJ1-3, with D tentatively TRBD1 (5 bases). Per the germline V gene, CDR1 is SGDLS and CDR2 is YYNGEE. The CDR3 length is 18 residues. V was shortened by 4 bases and J by 0 bases, with 20 bases between the two germline ends. The CDR3 nucleotides are TGTGCCAGCAGCACCACACCGACAGCTCTGCACTCTGGAAACACCATATATTTT. Amino acid sequence: CASSTTPTALHSGNTIYF.

DNA for the CDR3: TGCGCCAGCAGCCAATTCTCCCAGGCGAACACTGAAGCTTTCTTT. It encodes CASSQFSQANTEAFF. The gene calls are TRBV4-3 and TRBJ1-1; no firm D call. In germline, CDR1 is LGHNA, CDR2 YSLEER. V lost 2 bases, J lost 1 base, and 11 bases lay in between. This CDR3 spans 15 amino acids.

V gene TRBV7-2 combines with J gene TRBJ2-7, with D unresolved. CDR1 and CDR2 from the germline V gene are SGHTA and FQGNSA. The CDR3 contains 13 residues. Trimming shortened V by 3 bases and J by 7 bases, and 13 bases separated the two germline ends. This CDR3 is CASSFGASMEQYF. The CDR3 DNA reads as TGTGCCAGCAGCTTTGGCGCCTCTATGGAGCAGTACTTC.

The CDR3 loop is CAISTGTSGQETQYF. For the CDR3, the DNA is TGTGCCATCAGCACAGGGACTAGCGGGCAAGAGACCCAGTACTTC. This chain links TRBV10-3 with TRBJ2-5; 12 bases agree with TRBD2. CDR3 size: 15 residues. Germline CDR1 and CDR2: ENHRY and SYGVKD. With 6 bases clipped from V and 2 bases from J, the junction kept 4 bases outside the gene matches.

The chain uses TRBV28 and TRBJ1-1; TRBD1 agrees at 7 bases. V gave up 5 bases and J gave up 3 bases; unmatched junction bases: 9. The germline CDR1 and CDR2 sequences are MDHEN and SYDVKM. This CDR3 comprises 15 residues. The CDR3 bases are TGTGCCAGCAGTAGCCCGGGACAGCCCTACACTGAAGCTTTCTTT. This codes for CASSSPGQPYTEAFF.

With respect to this clone: Within the sample, other DNA sequences also encode this same CDR3. V and J are TRBV5-6 and TRBJ1-1; TRBD1 is a possible D gene (6 bases). V gave up 2 bases and J gave up 8 bases, with 10 bases separating them. The CDR3 length is 12 residues. Germline-derived CDR1 and CDR2 are SGHDT and YYEEEE. CDR3 loop: CASSFRQAEAFF. The CDR3 DNA follows: TGTGCCAGCAGCTTCCGACAGGCAGAAGCTTTCTTT.

The chain recombines TRBV7-3 with TRBJ2-2; TRBD1 is a possible D gene (5 bases). The CDR3 loop spans 13 amino acids. Germline V gene sequence: CDR1 SGHTA, CDR2 FQGTGA. Between the trimmed V and J ends, which lost 11 bases and 1 base, there was a span of 11 bases. CDR3 amino acids: CACRQGNTGELFF. The CDR3 DNA reads TGTGCCTGCCGGCAGGGGAACACCGGGGAGCTGTTTTTT.

The V and J genes are TRBV5-5 and TRBJ2-1; D is possibly TRBD1 or TRBD2 (6 bases each). Trimming cost V 2 bases and J 2 bases, with 14 bases left between them. Germline CDR1 is SGHKS and CDR2 is YYEKEE (reference sequence). The CDR3 loop spans 16 amino acids. The CDR3 DNA sequence: TGTGCCAGCAGCTTCGGCAGGGGAGGTCCCTACAATGAGCAGTTCTTC. Translated, it gives CASSFGRGGPYNEQFF.